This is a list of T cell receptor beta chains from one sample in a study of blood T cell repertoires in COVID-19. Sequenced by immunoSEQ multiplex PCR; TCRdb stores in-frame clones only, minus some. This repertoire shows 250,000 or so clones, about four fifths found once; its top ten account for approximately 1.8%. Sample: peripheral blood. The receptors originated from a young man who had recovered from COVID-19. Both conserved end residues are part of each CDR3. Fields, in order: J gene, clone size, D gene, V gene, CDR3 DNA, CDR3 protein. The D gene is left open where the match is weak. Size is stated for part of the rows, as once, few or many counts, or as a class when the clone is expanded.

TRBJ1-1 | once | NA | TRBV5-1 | TGCGCCAGCAGCTTGGCCTGGCAGGGCGACGCTGAAGCTTTCTTT | CASSLAWQGDAEAFF
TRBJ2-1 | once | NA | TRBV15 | TGTGCCACCAGCAGAGATGGGCACCTCACGGTGAATGAGCAGTTCTTC | CATSRDGHLTVNEQFF
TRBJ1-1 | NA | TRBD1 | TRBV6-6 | TGTGCCAGCATCCCGACAGGGGACTTGAACACTGAAGCTTTCTTT | CASIPTGDLNTEAFF
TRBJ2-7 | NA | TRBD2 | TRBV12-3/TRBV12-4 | TGTGCCAGCAAAACAACGGGGGGGCGCGAGCAGTACTTC | CASKTTGGREQYF
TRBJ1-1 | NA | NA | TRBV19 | TGTGCCAGTAGGGGGCTAAAGAACACTGAAGCTTTCTTT | CASRGLKNTEAFF
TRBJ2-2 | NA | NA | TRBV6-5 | TGTGCCAGCAGGGCGCGGGGGAACACCGGGGAGCTGTTTTTT | CASRARGNTGELFF
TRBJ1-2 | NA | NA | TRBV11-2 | TGTGCCAGCAGCCCCCGGGCGGGACACTATGGCTACACCTTC | CASSPRAGHYGYTF
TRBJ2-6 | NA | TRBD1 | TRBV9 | TGTGCCAGCAGCATGACAGGGTCCCCTGGGGCCAACGTCCTGACTTTC | CASSMTGSPGANVLTF
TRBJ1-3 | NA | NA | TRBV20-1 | TGCAGTGCCCACTCTGGAAACACCATATATTTT | CSAHSGNTIYF
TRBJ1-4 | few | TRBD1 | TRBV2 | TGTGCCAGCAGCGGACAGGGGAAAAAACTGTTTTTT | CASSGQGKKLFF
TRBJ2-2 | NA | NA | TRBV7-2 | TGTGCCAGCAGCTTCTTCAGGGTTATGTACACCGGGGAGCTGTTTTTT | CASSFFRVMYTGELFF
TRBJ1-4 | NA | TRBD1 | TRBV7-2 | TGTGCCAGCAGCTCAGGACAGGGTATCGTAAAACTGTTTTTT | CASSSGQGIVKLFF
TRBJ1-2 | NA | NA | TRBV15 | TGTGCCACTGCCCCTGGCGGATTGAGCTATGGCTACACCTTC | CATAPGGLSYGYTF
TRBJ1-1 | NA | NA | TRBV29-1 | TGCAGCGTTGAAGGGGGTTCGGCAGGGGCATACACTGAAGCTTTCTTT | CSVEGGSAGAYTEAFF
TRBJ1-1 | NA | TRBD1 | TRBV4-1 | TGCGCCAGCAGCGACAGGGCGGTTAACACTGAAGCTTTCTTT | CASSDRAVNTEAFF
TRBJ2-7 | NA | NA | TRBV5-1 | TGCGCCAGCAGCTTCACTAGAAGGGAGCAGTACTTC | CASSFTRREQYF
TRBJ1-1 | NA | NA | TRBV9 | TGTGCCAGCAGCGCTCAGGGGTTAAAGACTGAAGCTTTCTTT | CASSAQGLKTEAFF
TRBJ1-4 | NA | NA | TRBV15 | TGTGCCACCAGACACCTCAGGGGAAGGCTGTTTTTT | CATRHLRGRLFF
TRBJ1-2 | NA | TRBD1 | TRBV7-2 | TGTGCCAGCAGGCGCCCCGGGACAGGGGTTGGCTACACCTTC | CASRRPGTGVGYTF
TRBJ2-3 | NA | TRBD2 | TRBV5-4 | TGTGCCAGCAGCTTGGGGACTAGCGGGGGGTTAGCAGATACGCAGTATTTT | CASSLGTSGGLADTQYF
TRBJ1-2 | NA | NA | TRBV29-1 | TGCAGCGTTTCCCTGGTGGCAGGGCCGTTCGGCTACACCTTC | CSVSLVAGPFGYTF
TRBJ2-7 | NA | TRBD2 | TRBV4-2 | TGTGCCAGCAGCCAAGAGTCGAGCGGGGGTGGGTCCTACGAGCAGTACTTC | CASSQESSGGGSYEQYF
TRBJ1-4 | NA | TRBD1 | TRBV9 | TGTGCCAGCAGCGCCGGGACAGGGGGCTGGAAACTGTTTTTT | CASSAGTGGWKLFF
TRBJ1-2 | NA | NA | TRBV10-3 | TGTGCCATCAGTGCCCAGGTCGGCAATGGCTACACCTTC | CAISAQVGNGYTF
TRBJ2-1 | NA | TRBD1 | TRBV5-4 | TGTGCCGGCACAACAGGGGGCTCCTACAATGAGCAGTTCTTC | CAGTTGGSYNEQFF
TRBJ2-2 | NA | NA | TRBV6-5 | TGTGCCAGCAGTCAGGGGCCGAACACCGGGGAGCTGTTTTTT | CASSQGPNTGELFF
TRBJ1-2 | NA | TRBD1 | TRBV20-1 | TGCAGCCCAGGGGGCCACTATGGCTACACCTTC | CSPGGHYGYTF
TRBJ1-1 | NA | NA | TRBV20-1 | TGCAGTGCTAATGATGGGAGACCCCAAGCTTTCTTT | CSANDGRPQAFF
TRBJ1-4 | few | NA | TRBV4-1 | TGCGCCAGCAGCCAAGATTTGGGCAGGTTCGAAAAACTGTTTTTT | CASSQDLGRFEKLFF